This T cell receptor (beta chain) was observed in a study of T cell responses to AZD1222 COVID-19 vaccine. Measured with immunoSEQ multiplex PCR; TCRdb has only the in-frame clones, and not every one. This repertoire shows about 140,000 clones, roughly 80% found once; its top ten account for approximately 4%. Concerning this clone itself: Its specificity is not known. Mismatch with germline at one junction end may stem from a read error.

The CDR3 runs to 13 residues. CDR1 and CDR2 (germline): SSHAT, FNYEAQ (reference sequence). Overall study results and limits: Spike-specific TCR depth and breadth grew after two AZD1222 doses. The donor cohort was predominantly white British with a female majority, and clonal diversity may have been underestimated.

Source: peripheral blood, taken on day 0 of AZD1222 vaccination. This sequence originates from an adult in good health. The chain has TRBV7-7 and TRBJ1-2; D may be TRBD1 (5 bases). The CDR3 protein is CASSLGPGYGYTF. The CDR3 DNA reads TGTGCTAGCAGCTTGGGGCCCGGGTATGGCTACACCTTC. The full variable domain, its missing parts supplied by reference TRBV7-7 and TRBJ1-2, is GAGVSQSPRYKVTKRGQDVTLRCDPISSHATLYWYQQALGQGPEFLTYFNYEAQPDKSGLPSDRFSAERPEGSISTLTIQRTEQRDSAMYRCASSLGPGYGYTFGSGTRLTVV.